The next 18 T cell receptor beta chains were all read from a single sample in a study of lymphopenia after photon versus proton radiotherapy. Repertoires were generated with immunoSEQ multiplex PCR, while TCRdb's copy carries only in-frame clones and drops some. The sample consists of under 30,000 clones, roughly 87% of them appearing once. The sample was peripheral blood, taken from a patient treated with proton-based radiotherapy. Source of these receptors: a woman aged 60-75 years with cholangiocarcinoma. Some clones in this sample may be carry-over from other donors' samples.

The V and J genes are TRBV7-9 and TRBJ2-5; no definite D call. This CDR3 region has 17 residues. Between the trimmed V and J ends, which lost 1 base and 4 bases, there was a span of 19 bases. Germline V CDR1 and CDR2: SEHNR, FQNEAQ (reference sequence). In DNA form, the CDR3 reads TGTGCCAGCAGCTTAGAGGTGTTGCGGTTTACTGGAGAGACCCAGTACTTC. Translating it yields CASSLEVLRFTGETQYF.

The chain combines TRBV5-4 with TRBJ1-1, with TRBD1 as a possible D gene (5 bases). Germline V gives CDR1 SGHNT, CDR2 YYREEE (reference sequence). V was trimmed by 4 bases and J by 4 bases, leaving 14 bases between them. This CDR3 is 14 amino acids long. The CDR3 here is CASSPGTAGTEAFF. The CDR3 nucleotides read TGTGCCAGCAGCCCGGGGACGGCGGGCACTGAAGCTTTCTTT. The entire variable domain, with the rest obtained from reference TRBV5-4 and TRBJ1-1, is as follows: ETGVTQSPTHLIKTRGQQVTLRCSSQSGHNTVSWYQQALGQGPQFIFQYYREEENGRGNFPPRFSGLQFPNYSSELNVNALELDDSALYLCASSPGTAGTEAFFGQGTRLTVV.

The chain employs TRBV28 and TRBJ2-1; D is unclear. The CDR3 contains 11 residues. Between the trimmed V and J ends, which lost 5 bases and 8 bases, there was a span of 7 bases. The V gene's germline CDR1 is MDHEN and CDR2 SYDVKM. The CDR3 DNA is TGTGCCAGCAGTCGACCCCATGAGCAGTTCTTC. As protein: CASSRPHEQFF.

The chain combines TRBV18 with TRBJ1-4, with 7 bases lining up with TRBD1. Germline assignment: CDR1 KGHSH and CDR2 LQKENI. With 1 base clipped from V and 8 bases from J, the junction kept 7 bases outside the gene matches. The CDR3 spans 15 residues. CDR3 coding DNA: TGTGCCAGCTCACCACGGGCCACAGGGGAAGAAAAACTGTTTTTT. It codes for CASSPRATGEEKLFF.

The J gene is TRBJ2-7, the V gene TRBV11-1; 10 nucleotides match TRBD2. Germline V gene sequence: CDR1 SGHAT, CDR2 FQDESV (reference sequence). This CDR3 spans 17 amino acids. Losses at the gene ends were 3 bases for V and 1 base for J; bases not matched to a gene: 9. The CDR3 bases are TGTGCCAGCAGCTTTCCTGCTAGCGGGGGCCCTTCCTACGAGCAGTACTTC. Amino acid sequence: CASSFPASGGPSYEQYF.

The chain has TRBV6-5 and TRBJ2-6; D remains ambiguous. The CDR3 length is 15 residues. Germline lookup yields CDR1 MNHEY and CDR2 SVGAGI. Trimming removed 0 bases at V and 1 base at J, with 4 bases between. The CDR3 bases are TGTGCCAGCAGTTACTCAGGTTCTGGGGCCAACGTCCTGACTTTC. Its protein product is CASSYSGSGANVLTF.

The chain carries TRBV9 and TRBJ2-1; TRBD2 matches at 10 bases. Germline assignment: CDR1 SGDLS and CDR2 YYNGEE. With V trimmed by 3 bases and J by 7 bases, 10 bases remained unmatched. This CDR3 is 16 amino acids long. The DNA for the CDR3 is TGTGCCAGCAGCGGCCATAGCGGGGGGTACATAAATGAGCAGTTCTTC. Translated: CASSGHSGGYINEQFF.

V usage is TRBV7-6 and J usage is TRBJ2-3; 7 nucleotides line up with TRBD2. The ends lost 6 bases at V and 3 bases at J; junction bases unmatched: 9. The CDR3 extends over 15 amino acids. Per germline, CDR1 SGHVS and CDR2 FNYEAQ. The DNA for the CDR3 is TGTGCCAGCAGTCTGGTTGCGGGAGTGACAGATACGCAGTATTTT. It codes for CASSLVAGVTDTQYF.

This chain uses TRBV29-1 with TRBJ1-1, with TRBD1 as a possible D gene (5 bases). Germline V gives CDR1 SQVTM, CDR2 ANQGSEA. The length of the CDR3 is 14 residues. V lost 1 base and J lost 4, with 13 bases in between. The CDR3 sequence: CSVEVDRGGTEAFF. CDR3 sequence (DNA): TGCAGCGTTGAAGTCGACCGGGGGGGCACTGAAGCTTTCTTT.

The chain has TRBV29-1 and TRBJ2-7; TRBD1 might be the D (5 bases). The CDR3 loop spans 13 amino acids. The germline CDR1 and CDR2 sequences are SQVTM and ANQGSEA. V lost 6 bases, J lost 1 base, and 13 bases lay in between. The CDR3 DNA sequence: TGCAGCGTAGGCGCAACAGGTTCCTACGAGCAGTACTTC. It translates to CSVGATGSYEQYF.

The chain couples TRBV7-2 to TRBJ1-1; D is possibly TRBD1 (6 bases). Trimming left V 5 bases short and J 7 bases short, with 11 bases between. From germline, CDR1 is SGHTA and CDR2 FQGNSA. The length of the CDR3 is 12 residues. This CDR3 reads CASSERGYEAFF. In DNA, the CDR3 is TGTGCCAGCAGCGAAAGGGGGTATGAAGCTTTCTTT.

The chain employs TRBV18 and TRBJ1-3, with 9 positions matching TRBD1. This CDR3 is built from 14 residues. The ends lost 3 bases at V and 6 bases at J; junction bases unmatched: 3. Germline-derived CDR1 and CDR2 are KGHSH and LQKENI. The CDR3, as DNA: TGTGCCAGCTCACCCGGGACAGGGACAAACACCATATATTTT. Protein: CASSPGTGTNTIYF.

The chain carries TRBV27 and TRBJ2-2, with 11 bases aligning to TRBD2. Germline CDR1 MNHEY, CDR2 SMNVEV (reference sequence). With 2 bases clipped from V and 0 bases from J, the junction kept 8 bases outside the gene matches. CDR3 size: 19 residues. The CDR3 reads CASSLLPSGRQTNTGELFF. DNA of the CDR3: TGTGCCAGCAGTTTACTTCCTAGCGGGAGGCAAACGAACACCGGGGAGCTGTTTTTT.

In DNA, the CDR3 is TGCGCCAGCGGTGGGTTAGCGGGCCAAGAGACCCAGTACTTC. Amino acid sequence: CASGGLAGQETQYF. The gene calls are TRBV5-1 and TRBJ2-5; 7 bases match TRBD2. CDR1 SGHRS and CDR2 YFSETQ come from the germline V gene. There are 14 residues in the CDR3. V lost 7 bases to trimming and J lost 1 base; unmatched junction nucleotides: 7.

The chain combines TRBV14 with TRBJ2-7, with a weak D call TRBD2 (6 bases). Germline CDR1 and CDR2: SGHDN and FVKESK. The V gene lost 5 bases and the J gene lost 2 bases, with 16 bases spanning the gap. CDR3 length equals 15 residues. The CDR3, as DNA: TGTGCCAGCAGCACCGGGAGAGTGACCCCCTACGAGCAGTACTTC. Protein: CASSTGRVTPYEQYF.

V and J are TRBV15 and TRBJ2-3; maybe TRBD1 (6 bases). The V end lost 1 base, the J end lost 7 bases, and 12 bases lay between the germline ends. The germline gives CDR1 LNHNV, CDR2 YYDKDF (reference sequence). The CDR3 is 14 amino acids. In DNA form, the CDR3 reads TGTGCCACCAGCAGAGGAGGGGGATCTAATACGCAGTATTTT. This translates into CATSRGGGSNTQYF.

V usage is TRBV11-3 and J usage is TRBJ2-7; D uncertain. The CDR3 length is 13 residues. Looked up from germline, CDR1 is SGHNT and CDR2 is YENEEA. V lost 2 bases to trimming and J lost 4 bases, with 9 bases between them. CDR3 nucleotides: TGTGCCAGCAGCTTATCCACAGATTACGAGCAGTACTTC. This encodes CASSLSTDYEQYF.

The chain has TRBV2 and TRBJ2-7; 7 bases match TRBD2. The germline gives CDR1 SNHLY, CDR2 FYNNEI. V shed 1 base and J 1 base; nucleotides not matched to a gene: 10. This CDR3 has 17 residues. This CDR3 reads CASSEDALAVGSYEQYF. CDR3 DNA: TGTGCCAGCAGTGAAGATGCGCTAGCGGTCGGGTCCTACGAGCAGTACTTC.